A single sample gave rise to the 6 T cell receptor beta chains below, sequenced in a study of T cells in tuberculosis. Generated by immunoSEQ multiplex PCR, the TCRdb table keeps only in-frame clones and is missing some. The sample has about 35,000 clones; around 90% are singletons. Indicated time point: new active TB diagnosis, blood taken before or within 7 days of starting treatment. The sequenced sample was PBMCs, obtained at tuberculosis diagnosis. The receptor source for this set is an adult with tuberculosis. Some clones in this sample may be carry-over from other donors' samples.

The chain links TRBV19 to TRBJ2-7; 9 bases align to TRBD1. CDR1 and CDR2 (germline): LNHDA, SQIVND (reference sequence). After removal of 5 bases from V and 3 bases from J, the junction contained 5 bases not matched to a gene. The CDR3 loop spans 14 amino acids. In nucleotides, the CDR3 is TGTGCCAGTAGTGGTACAGGGGGCGTCTACGAGCAGTACTTC. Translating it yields CASSGTGGVYEQYF.

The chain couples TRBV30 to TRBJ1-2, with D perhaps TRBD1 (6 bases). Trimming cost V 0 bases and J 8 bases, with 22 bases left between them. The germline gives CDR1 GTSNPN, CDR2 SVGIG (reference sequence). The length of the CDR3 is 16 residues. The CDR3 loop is CAWSVLRDTARRGYTF. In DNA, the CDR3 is TGTGCCTGGAGTGTACTCCGGGACACAGCAAGGAGGGGCTACACCTTC.

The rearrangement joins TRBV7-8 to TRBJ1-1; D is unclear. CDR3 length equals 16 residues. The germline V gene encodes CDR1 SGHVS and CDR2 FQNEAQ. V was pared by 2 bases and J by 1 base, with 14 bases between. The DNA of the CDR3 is TGTGCCAGCAGCTTAACGGCCTTTAGAGGGAACACTGAAGCTTTCTTT. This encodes CASSLTAFRGNTEAFF.

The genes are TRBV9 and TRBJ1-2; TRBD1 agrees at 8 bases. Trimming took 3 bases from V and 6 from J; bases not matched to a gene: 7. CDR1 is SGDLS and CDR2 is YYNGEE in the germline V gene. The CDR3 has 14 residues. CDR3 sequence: CASSAMTGADGYTF. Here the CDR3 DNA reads TGTGCCAGCAGCGCAATGACAGGGGCAGATGGCTACACCTTC. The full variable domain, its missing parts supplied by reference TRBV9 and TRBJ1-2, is DSGVTQTPKHLITATGQRVTLRCSPRSGDLSVYWYQQSLDQGLQFLIQYYNGEERAKGNILERFSAQQFPDLHSELNLSSLELGDSALYFCASSAMTGADGYTFGSGTRLTVV.

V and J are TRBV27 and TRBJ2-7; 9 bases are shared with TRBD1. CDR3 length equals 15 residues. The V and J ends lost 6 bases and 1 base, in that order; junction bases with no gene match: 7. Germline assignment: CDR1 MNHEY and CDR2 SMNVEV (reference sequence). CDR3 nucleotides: TGTGCCAGCAGCACAGGGGGCTCTATGTCCTACGAGCAGTACTTC. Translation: CASSTGGSMSYEQYF.

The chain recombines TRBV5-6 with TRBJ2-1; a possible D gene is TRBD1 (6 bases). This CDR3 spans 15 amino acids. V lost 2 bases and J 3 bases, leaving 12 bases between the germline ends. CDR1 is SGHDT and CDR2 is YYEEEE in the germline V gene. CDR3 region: CASSFQGTYYNEQFF. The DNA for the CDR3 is TGTGCCAGCAGCTTTCAGGGGACCTACTACAATGAGCAGTTCTTC.